These 25 T cell receptor beta chains were sequenced from one sample in a study of T cells in Graves' hyperthyroidism and ophthalmopathy. RNA transcripts were the template for amplifying TCR beta CDR3 regions. HTBI primers were used for first-round RT-PCR of the TCR CDR3. TCRdb used MiXCR to reprocess the multiplex PCR reads, holding one entry per CDR3 protein. Here the sample spans 450,000 to 600,000 distinct CDR3 sequences, around 13% being singletons. Input material: blood. The receptors were gathered from a woman in her forties with Graves' hyperthyroidism.

This clonotype has ten or more counts. J is TRBJ2-3 and V is TRBV20-1; TRBD2 agrees at 8 bases. CDR1 is DFQATT and CDR2 is SNEGSKA in the germline V gene (reference sequence). CDR3 size: 15 residues. The J segment lost 3 bases and the V segment lost 3 bases, leaving 8 bases of the junction unmatched. CDR3 nucleotides: TGCAGTGCTAGCATTAGCGGGATCGGGACAGATACGCAGTATTTT. This gives the protein CSASISGIGTDTQYF.

This clonotype was detected only a few times. The V gene is TRBV3-1, the J gene TRBJ2-5; D is unresolved. The CDR3 is made up of 11 amino acids. Deletions cut 0 bases from V and 7 bases from J, with 3 bases between. Germline CDR1 reads LGHDT; CDR2 reads YNNKEL (reference sequence). DNA for the CDR3: TGTGCCAGCAGCCAAGAGTCGACCCAGTACTTC. Its translation is CASSQESTQYF.

This clonotype was picked up many times. The rearrangement uses TRBV6-5 and TRBJ2-5; 9 bases line up with TRBD2. V shed 2 bases, J shed 3 bases, and the junction held 1 base outside the gene matches. Per germline, CDR1 MNHEY and CDR2 SVGAGI. The CDR3 has 14 amino acids. This chain's CDR3 is CASSYGTSKETQYF. CDR3 nucleotides: TGTGCCAGCAGTTACGGGACTAGCAAAGAGACCCAGTACTTC.

The chain carries TRBV5-1 and TRBJ2-7; 8 bases agree with TRBD2. Germline V gene lookup returns CDR1 SGHRS and CDR2 YFSETQ. The V segment lost 3 bases and the J segment 3 bases; nucleotides outside the gene matches: 8. The CDR3 runs to 15 residues. The CDR3 DNA sequence: TGCGCCAGCAGCTCCAGTCGGGAGGGCCTCTACGAGCAGTACTTC. Protein product: CASSSSREGLYEQYF.

In this sample, this clonotype turned up a few times. The chain couples TRBV24-1 to TRBJ2-7; 9 bases line up with TRBD1. The germline gives CDR1 KGHDR, CDR2 SFDVKD. The CDR3 contains 14 residues. V lost 5 bases, J lost 5 bases, and 6 bases stayed unmatched. DNA of the CDR3: TGTGCCACCAGTGGGGACAGGGTGGCTGACGAGCAGTACTTC. Amino acids: CATSGDRVADEQYF.

This clonotype showed up many times. The chain joins TRBV18 to TRBJ2-7, with 10 bases lining up with TRBD2. This CDR3 is built from 16 residues. CDR1 and CDR2 from the germline V gene are KGHSH and LQKENI. Trimming took 6 bases from V and 5 from J; bases not matched to a gene: 13. The CDR3 loop is CASSLTSSGSFHEQYF. The CDR3 bases are TGTGCCAGCTCGCTTACTTCTAGCGGGAGCTTCCACGAGCAGTACTTC.

V and J are TRBV20-1 and TRBJ1-2; D unclear. Looked up from germline, CDR1 is DFQATT and CDR2 is SNEGSKA (reference sequence). The length of the CDR3 is 17 residues. V was trimmed by 2 bases and J by 1 base, leaving 20 bases between them. The CDR3 loop is CSARLTTSLLLNYGYTF. The CDR3 DNA sequence: TGCAGTGCTAGACTCACCACAAGCCTATTACTTAACTATGGCTACACCTTC.

CDR3: CASRHRDRNEKLFF. The CDR3 nucleotides are TGTGCCAGCAGGCATAGGGATCGTAATGAAAAACTGTTTTTT. The chain has TRBV25-1 and TRBJ1-4; unclear D gene. This CDR3 contains 14 residues. Germline V lookup: CDR1 MGHDK, CDR2 SYGVNS. Deletions cut 6 bases from V and 4 bases from J, with 12 bases between. Full variable domain (rest looked up from reference TRBV25-1 and TRBJ1-4): EADIYQTPRYLVIGTGKKITLECSQTMGHDKMYWYQQDPGMELHLIHYSYGVNSTEKGDLSSESTVSRIRTEHFPLTLESARPSHTSQYLCASRHRDRNEKLFFGSGTQLSVL.

There are many counts of this clonotype. J is TRBJ2-7 and V is TRBV7-2; TRBD2 matches at 7 bases. Germline V gene sequence: CDR1 SGHTA, CDR2 FQGNSA. The V segment lost 1 base and the J segment 4 bases; nucleotides outside the gene matches: 10. The CDR3 consists of 16 residues. CDR3 protein: CASSLVSGGSAYEQYF. The CDR3, as DNA: TGTGCCAGCAGCTTAGTTTCGGGCGGGAGTGCTTACGAGCAGTACTTC.

The chain is built from TRBV6-5 and TRBJ1-1; D gene uncertain. Germline V gives CDR1 MNHEY, CDR2 SVGAGI. The CDR3 is 13 amino acids. The germline V and J ends were trimmed by 2 bases and 6 bases, with 10 bases remaining between them. The CDR3 coding sequence is TGTGCCAGCAGTTACCAGCGCGGCTCTGAAGCTTTCTTT. Encoded protein: CASSYQRGSEAFF.

This clonotype was counted many times. The V gene is TRBV3-1, the J gene TRBJ2-5; 8 nucleotides match TRBD1. The CDR3 runs to 15 residues. The trim removed 1 base at V and 5 bases at J, leaving 6 bases unmatched. The germline gives CDR1 LGHDT, CDR2 YNNKEL (reference sequence). The CDR3 DNA is TGTGCCAGCAGCCAAGGAACTGACAGGGGTGAGACCCAGTACTTC. The encoded protein is CASSQGTDRGETQYF.

This clonotype was recorded many times. The rearrangement links TRBV3-1 to TRBJ2-7; D is undetermined. V dropped 0 bases and J dropped 0 bases, with 15 bases sitting between them. The CDR3 is 17 residues long. Germline V gene sequence: CDR1 LGHDT, CDR2 YNNKEL (reference sequence). The CDR3 nucleotides are TGTGCCAGCAGCCAAGAGAGAGGAGAACTATACTCCTACGAGCAGTACTTC. As protein: CASSQERGELYSYEQYF.

The CDR3 spells CASSLALAGVRSYNEQFF. CDR3 bases: TGTGCCAGCAGCTTGGCTCTAGCGGGGGTTCGCTCCTACAATGAGCAGTTCTTC. The genes are TRBV5-8 and TRBJ2-1; 10 bases agree with TRBD2. CDR1 is SGHTS, CDR2 YDEGEE, per germline. The CDR3 extends over 18 amino acids. The ends lost 0 bases at V and 0 bases at J; junction bases unmatched: 6.

The V call is TRBV19, the J call TRBJ1-1; tentatively, D is TRBD1 (6 bases). V was shortened by 5 bases and J by 2 bases, with 18 bases between the two germline ends. Germline loops: CDR1 LNHDA, CDR2 SQIVND (reference sequence). The CDR3 covers 16 residues. The CDR3 nucleotides read TGTGCCAGTAGTCCCCGGACCGGACAGCTTAACACTGAAGCTTTCTTT. Its protein is CASSPRTGQLNTEAFF. Full variable domain (rest looked up from reference TRBV19 and TRBJ1-1): DGGITQSPKYLFRKEGQNVTLSCEQNLNHDAMYWYRQDPGQGLRLIYYSQIVNDFQKGDIAEGYSVSREKKESFPLTVTSAQKNPTAFYLCASSPRTGQLNTEAFFGQGTRLTVV.

The V call is TRBV20-1, the J call TRBJ2-2, with a weak D call TRBD2 (6 bases). Trimming shortened V by 6 bases and J by 1 base, and 12 bases separated the two germline ends. Germline CDR1 is DFQATT and CDR2 is SNEGSKA (reference sequence). CDR3 length equals 14 residues. The CDR3 spells CSATRAGNTGELFF. In DNA form, the CDR3 reads TGCAGTGCCACCAGAGCGGGGAACACCGGGGAGCTGTTTTTT.

Note on this clonotype: It may be a read error: a sequence one base away is much more abundant. The chain is built from TRBV29-1 and TRBJ2-1; D possibly corresponds to TRBD2 (6 bases). The CDR3 runs 15 residues. CDR1 and CDR2 (germline): SQVTM, ANQGSEA. This CDR3 reads CSVLGLPDTYNGQFF. As DNA, the CDR3 is TGCAGCGTTCTAGGACTACCCGATACCTACAATGGGCAGTTCTTC.

The CDR3 is CASSHGAGKDVRPYNEQFF. CDR3 DNA sequence: TGTGCCAGCAGCCACGGGGCGGGGAAAGACGTCAGGCCCTACAATGAGCAGTTCTTC. The rearrangement joins TRBV9 to TRBJ2-1; D might be TRBD2 (6 bases). Germline V gene sequence: CDR1 SGDLS, CDR2 YYNGEE. Trimming removed 4 bases at V and 2 bases at J, with 25 bases between. The CDR3 loop spans 19 amino acids.

This clonotype turned up a few times. CDR3 sequence: CATSRGAGVGETQYF. The DNA for the CDR3 is TGTGCCACCAGCAGGGGAGCGGGAGTGGGGGAGACCCAGTACTTC. This chain connects TRBV15 to TRBJ2-5, with TRBD2 matching 8 bases. The CDR3 loop spans 15 amino acids. Trimming removed 3 bases from V and 5 bases from J; junction bases left unmatched: 8. The germline V gene encodes CDR1 LNHNV and CDR2 YYDKDF (reference sequence).

The sample holds many counts of this clonotype. J is TRBJ2-7 and V is TRBV5-1; D may be TRBD2 (5 bases). This CDR3 region has 14 residues. Germline V gene data show CDR1 as SGHRS and CDR2 as YFSETQ. Trimming took 3 bases from V and 0 from J, leaving 10 bases between them. As DNA, the CDR3 is TGCGCCAGCAGCTCACTAGAACGCTCCTACGAGCAGTACTTC. Amino acid sequence: CASSSLERSYEQYF.

This clonotype was counted ten times or more. The chain employs TRBV6-1 and TRBJ2-3; D could derive from TRBD1 or TRBD2 (5 bases each). V was shortened by 5 bases and J by 0 bases, with 9 bases between the two germline ends. The CDR3 extends over 14 amino acids. CDR1 is MNHNS, CDR2 SASEGT, per germline. In DNA, the CDR3 is TGTGCCAGCAGTTATCGGGACAGCACAGATACGCAGTATTTT. Translating it yields CASSYRDSTDTQYF.

The chain joins TRBV19 to TRBJ2-7; TRBD1 or TRBD2 may be the D gene (5 bases each). V shed 5 bases and J shed 0 bases, with 14 bases lying between them. The CDR3 is 15 amino acids. Germline CDR1 is LNHDA and CDR2 is SQIVND (reference sequence). The CDR3 DNA follows: TGTGCCAGTAGTGTCGGGACCAGAAGCTCCTACGAGCAGTACTTC. Protein: CASSVGTRSSYEQYF.

Concerning this clonotype itself: One junction end disagrees with the germline gene, perhaps due to a read error. The chain is built from TRBV6-1 and TRBJ2-1, with 8 bases aligning to TRBD1. The CDR3 spans 16 residues. CDR1 is MNHNS, CDR2 SASEGT, per germline. The chain's CDR3 is CASRENRGSSYNGQFF. In DNA, the CDR3 is TGTGCCAGCAGAGAGAACAGGGGGAGCTCCTACAATGGGCAGTTCTTC.

This clonotype has at least ten counts. The chain employs TRBV3-1 and TRBJ1-6; 8 nucleotides align to TRBD1. Trimming at V came to 0 bases and at J to 12 bases, leaving 7 bases not matched to a gene. Germline CDR1 reads LGHDT; CDR2 reads YNNKEL (reference sequence). The CDR3 has 15 residues. The CDR3 loop reads CASSQDWTGRGPLHF. CDR3 bases: TGTGCCAGCAGCCAAGATTGGACAGGGAGAGGACCCCTCCACTTT.

On this clonotype itself: It may be a read error: a sequence one base away is much more abundant. V usage is TRBV12-3 or TRBV12-4 and J usage is TRBJ2-1, with a possible D match to TRBD2 (7 bases). Trimming shortened V by 5 bases and J by 8 bases, and 16 bases separated the two germline ends. The CDR3 is made up of 14 amino acids. The CDR3 reads CASSMGGGRDEQFF. The CDR3 DNA reads TGTGCCAGCAGTATGGGGGGGGGCCGGGATGAGCAGTTCTTC.

This clonotype was counted ten times or more. The chain is built from TRBV20-1 and TRBJ1-2; 7 nucleotides align to TRBD1. The V segment lost 1 base and the J segment 3 bases; nucleotides outside the gene matches: 5. There are 14 residues in the CDR3. Germline V lookup: CDR1 DFQATT, CDR2 SNEGSKA (reference sequence). The CDR3: CSARVRQGDYGYTF. CDR3 coding DNA: TGCAGTGCTAGAGTAAGGCAGGGGGACTATGGCTACACCTTC.